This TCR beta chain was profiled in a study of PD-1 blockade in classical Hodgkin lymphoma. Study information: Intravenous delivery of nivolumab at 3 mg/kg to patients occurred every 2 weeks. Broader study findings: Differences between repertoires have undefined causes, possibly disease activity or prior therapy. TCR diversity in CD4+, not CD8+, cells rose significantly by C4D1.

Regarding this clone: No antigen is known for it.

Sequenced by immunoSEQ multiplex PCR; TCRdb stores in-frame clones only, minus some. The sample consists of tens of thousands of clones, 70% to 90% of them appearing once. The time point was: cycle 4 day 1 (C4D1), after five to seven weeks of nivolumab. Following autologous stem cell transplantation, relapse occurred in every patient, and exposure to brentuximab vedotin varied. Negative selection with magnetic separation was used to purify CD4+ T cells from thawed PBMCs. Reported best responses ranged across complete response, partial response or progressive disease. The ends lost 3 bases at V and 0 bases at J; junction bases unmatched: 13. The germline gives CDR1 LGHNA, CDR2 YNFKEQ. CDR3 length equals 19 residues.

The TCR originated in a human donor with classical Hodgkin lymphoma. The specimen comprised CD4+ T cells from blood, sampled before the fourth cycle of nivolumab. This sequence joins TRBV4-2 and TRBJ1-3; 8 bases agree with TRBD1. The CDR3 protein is CASSHLFRTGPLSGNTIYF. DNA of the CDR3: TGTGCCAGCAGCCACCTTTTTCGGACAGGGCCACTCTCTGGAAACACCATATATTTT.